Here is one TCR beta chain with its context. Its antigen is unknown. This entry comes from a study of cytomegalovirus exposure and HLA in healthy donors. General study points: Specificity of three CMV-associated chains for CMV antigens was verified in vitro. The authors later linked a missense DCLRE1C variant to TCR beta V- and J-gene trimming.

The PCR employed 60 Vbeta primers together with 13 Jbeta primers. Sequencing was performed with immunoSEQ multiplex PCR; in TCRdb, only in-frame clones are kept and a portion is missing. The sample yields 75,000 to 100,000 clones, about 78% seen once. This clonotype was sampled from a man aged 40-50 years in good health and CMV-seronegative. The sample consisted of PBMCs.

CDR3 coding DNA: TGTGCCATCACGGGTGAGGTAGGGACACCTTCCTACGAGCAGTACTTC. It is translated as CAITGEVGTPSYEQYF. The rearrangement uses TRBV10-3 and TRBJ2-7, with D tentatively TRBD1 (6 bases). Germline CDR1 is ENHRY and CDR2 is SYGVKD. Between the trimmed V and J ends, which lost 7 bases and 1 base, there was a span of 20 bases. The CDR3 loop spans 16 amino acids.